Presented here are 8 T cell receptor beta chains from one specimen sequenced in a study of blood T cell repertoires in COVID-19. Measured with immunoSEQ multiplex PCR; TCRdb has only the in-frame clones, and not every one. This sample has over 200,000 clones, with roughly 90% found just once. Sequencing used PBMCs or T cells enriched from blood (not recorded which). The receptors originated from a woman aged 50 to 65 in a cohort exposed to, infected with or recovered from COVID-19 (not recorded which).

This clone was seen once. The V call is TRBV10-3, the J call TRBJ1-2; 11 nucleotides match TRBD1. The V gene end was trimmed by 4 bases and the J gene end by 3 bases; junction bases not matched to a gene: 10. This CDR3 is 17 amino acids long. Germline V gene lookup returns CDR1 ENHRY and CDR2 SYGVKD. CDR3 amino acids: CAISGTGGFSRDYGYTF. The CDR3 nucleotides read TGTGCCATCAGTGGGACAGGGGGCTTCAGTCGGGACTATGGCTACACCTTC.

The CDR3 reads CASSIYRPPWVNTEAFF. DNA of the CDR3: TGTGCCAGTAGTATTTACAGGCCCCCTTGGGTGAACACTGAAGCTTTCTTT. V usage is TRBV19 and J usage is TRBJ1-1, with D maybe TRBD1 (5 bases). CDR3 size: 17 residues. The germline V and J ends were trimmed by 3 bases and 0 bases, with 17 bases remaining between them. Germline assignment: CDR1 LNHDA and CDR2 SQIVND (reference sequence).

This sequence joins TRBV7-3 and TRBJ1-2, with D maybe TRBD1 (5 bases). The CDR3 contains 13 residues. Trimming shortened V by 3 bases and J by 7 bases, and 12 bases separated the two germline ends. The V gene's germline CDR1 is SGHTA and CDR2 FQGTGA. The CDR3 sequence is CASSFRREGGYTF. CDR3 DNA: TGTGCCAGCAGCTTCCGCAGGGAAGGTGGCTACACCTTC.

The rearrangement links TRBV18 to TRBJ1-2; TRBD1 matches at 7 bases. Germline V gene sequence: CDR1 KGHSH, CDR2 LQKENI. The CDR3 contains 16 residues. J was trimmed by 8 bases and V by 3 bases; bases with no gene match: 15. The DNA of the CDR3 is TGTGCCAGCTCACCCCTAAGTGCATCAGGGGGAAACGGCTACACCTTC. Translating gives CASSPLSASGGNGYTF.

The CDR3 loop is CAWKGGAANEKLFF. The CDR3 DNA sequence: TGTGCCTGGAAAGGTGGGGCCGCTAATGAAAAACTGTTTTTT. The genes are TRBV30 and TRBJ1-4, with D possibly matching TRBD1 (5 bases). The CDR3 is 14 amino acids. Germline CDR1 and CDR2: GTSNPN and SVGIG (reference sequence). The germline V and J ends were trimmed by 4 bases and 3 bases, with 12 bases remaining between them. Drawing the rest from reference TRBV30 and TRBJ1-4, the complete variable domain is SQTIHQWPATLVQPVGSPLSLECTVEGTSNPNLYWYRQAAGRGLQLLFYSVGIGQISSEVPQNLSASRPQDRQFILSSKKLLLSDSGFYLCAWKGGAANEKLFFGSGTQLSVL.

The CDR3 nucleotides are TGTGCCTGGAGTGTACTTGCGGCAGGGTCAGAGACCCAGTACTTC. Translated: CAWSVLAAGSETQYF. The rearrangement links TRBV30 to TRBJ2-5; tentatively, D is TRBD1 (5 bases). Germline CDR1 is GTSNPN and CDR2 is SVGIG (reference sequence). CDR3 size: 15 residues. V lost 0 bases to trimming and J lost 4 bases, with 15 bases between them. Filled out from reference TRBV30 and TRBJ2-5, the complete variable domain reads SQTIHQWPATLVQPVGSPLSLECTVEGTSNPNLYWYRQAAGRGLQLLFYSVGIGQISSEVPQNLSASRPQDRQFILSSKKLLLSDSGFYLCAWSVLAAGSETQYFGPGTRLLVL.

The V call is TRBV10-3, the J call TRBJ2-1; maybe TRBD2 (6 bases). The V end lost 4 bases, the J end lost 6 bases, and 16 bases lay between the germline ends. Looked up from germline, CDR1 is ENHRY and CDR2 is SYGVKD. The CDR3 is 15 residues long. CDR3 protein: CAISVGGSVSNEQFF. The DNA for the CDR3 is TGTGCCATCAGTGTCGGGGGTTCGGTTAGCAATGAGCAGTTCTTC.

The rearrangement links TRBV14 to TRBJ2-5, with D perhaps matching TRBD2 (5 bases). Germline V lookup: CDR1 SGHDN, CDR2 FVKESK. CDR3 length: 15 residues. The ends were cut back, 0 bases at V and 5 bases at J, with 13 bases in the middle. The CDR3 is CASSQELNGVETQYF. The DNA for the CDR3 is TGTGCCAGCAGCCAAGAATTGAACGGGGTGGAGACCCAGTACTTC.